Below are 20 T cell receptor beta chains sequenced from a single sample in a study of T cell responses to AZD1222 COVID-19 vaccine. Sequenced by immunoSEQ multiplex PCR; TCRdb stores in-frame clones only, minus some. The table lists 110,000 or so clones, roughly 91% of them singletons. Sequences were derived from peripheral blood, sampled 28 days after the second AZD1222 dose. The receptor set was obtained from an adult who received the AZD1222 COVID-19 vaccine.

The chain joins TRBV6-5 to TRBJ1-1; D gene ambiguous. This CDR3 is 13 amino acids long. V lost 7 bases and J 4 bases, leaving 13 bases between the germline ends. Germline V CDR1 and CDR2: MNHEY, SVGAGI. CDR3 sequence: CASTRVESTEAFF. CDR3 DNA: TGTGCCAGCACCCGAGTAGAGAGCACTGAAGCTTTCTTT.

The chain has TRBV2 and TRBJ1-4, with 7 bases fitting TRBD1. Trimming at V came to 5 bases and at J to 0 bases, leaving 6 bases not matched to a gene. Per germline, CDR1 SNHLY and CDR2 FYNNEI. The CDR3 is 16 amino acids. As DNA, the CDR3 is TGTGCCAGCAGTCTACAGGGGCTGGCAACTAATGAAAAACTGTTTTTT. Its protein is CASSLQGLATNEKLFF.

The chain joins TRBV4-3 to TRBJ2-7; D is possibly TRBD1 or TRBD2 (5 bases each). Germline V gene data show CDR1 as LGHNA and CDR2 as YSLEER. This CDR3 is 13 amino acids long. Trimming removed 3 bases from V and 3 bases from J, with 9 bases in between. CDR3 residues: CASSHGDVYEQYF. CDR3 in DNA: TGCGCCAGCAGCCATGGGGACGTCTACGAGCAGTACTTC.

The chain combines TRBV9 with TRBJ1-1, with D unclear. V shed 0 bases and J shed 3 bases, with 9 bases lying between them. Germline loops: CDR1 SGDLS, CDR2 YYNGEE. The CDR3 is 14 residues long. The DNA for the CDR3 is TGTGCCAGCAGCGTAGGTACCGGGTACACTGAAGCTTTCTTT. Amino acid sequence: CASSVGTGYTEAFF.

The chain combines TRBV2 with TRBJ2-4, with D maybe TRBD2 (6 bases). Trimming removed 6 bases at V and 0 bases at J, with 15 bases between. Germline CDR1 is SNHLY and CDR2 is FYNNEI. The CDR3 has 16 residues. The CDR3 is CASSGREELAKNIQYF. CDR3 sequence (DNA): TGTGCCAGCAGCGGCAGGGAGGAACTAGCCAAAAACATTCAGTACTTC.

This sequence joins TRBV7-3 and TRBJ2-1, with a possible D match to TRBD1 (5 bases). The CDR3 is made up of 13 amino acids. Germline V gives CDR1 SGHTA, CDR2 FQGTGA. V was pared by 2 bases and J by 6 bases, with 8 bases between. CDR3 loop: CASSLSGFNEQFF. CDR3 DNA sequence: TGTGCCAGCAGCTTATCAGGGTTCAATGAGCAGTTCTTC.

V gene TRBV7-2 combines with J gene TRBJ1-4; D gene uncertain. Germline CDR1 is SGHTA and CDR2 is FQGNSA. V shed 2 bases and J shed 2 bases, with 6 bases lying between them. The CDR3 contains 14 residues. The CDR3 sequence: CASSLRRTNEKLFF. As DNA, the CDR3 is TGTGCCAGCAGCTTAAGGAGGACTAATGAAAAACTGTTTTTT.

V and J are TRBV11-3 and TRBJ2-7; D might be TRBD2 (6 bases). CDR3 length: 13 amino acids. With 5 bases removed from V and 5 bases from J, the gap between germline ends came to 13 bases. Germline CDR1 SGHNT, CDR2 YENEEA. Here the CDR3 DNA reads TGTGCCAGCAGCAGGCGGGGACTCGACGAGCAGTACTTC. Its translation: CASSRRGLDEQYF. Complete variable domain (other parts from reference TRBV11-3 and TRBJ2-7): EAGVVQSPRYKIIEKKQPVAFWCNPISGHNTLYWYLQNLGQGPELLIRYENEEAVDDSQLPKDRFSAERLKGVDSTLKIQPAELGDSAVYLCASSRRGLDEQYFGPGTRLTVT.

The V call is TRBV11-3, the J call TRBJ1-1; weak D call: TRBD1 (5 bases). The CDR3 contains 13 residues. The germline gives CDR1 SGHNT, CDR2 YENEEA. With 9 bases removed from V and 1 base from J, the gap between germline ends came to 12 bases. For the CDR3, the DNA is TGTGCCAGTATGGGGCAGGGGAACACTGAAGCTTTCTTT. This encodes CASMGQGNTEAFF.

This chain connects TRBV5-1 to TRBJ1-1, with 10 bases matching TRBD1. Germline CDR1 SGHRS, CDR2 YFSETQ. This CDR3 is built from 15 residues. V lost 2 bases to trimming and J lost 3 bases; unmatched junction nucleotides: 4. The CDR3 region is CASSLSTGGHTEAFF. CDR3 sequence (DNA): TGCGCCAGCAGCTTATCGACAGGGGGCCACACTGAAGCTTTCTTT.

The chain has TRBV7-6 and TRBJ2-1, with D possibly matching TRBD2 (6 bases). CDR3 size: 13 residues. V dropped 3 bases and J dropped 8 bases, with 11 bases sitting between them. The germline V gene has CDR1 SGHVS and CDR2 FNYEAQ. CDR3 in DNA: TGTGCCAGCAGCTTTTGGGAGGTCGATGAGCAGTTCTTC. It encodes CASSFWEVDEQFF.

There are a few counts of this clone. The chain carries TRBV6-1 and TRBJ1-1; D gene uncertain. This CDR3 has 13 residues. Deletions cut 3 bases from V and 4 bases from J, with 9 bases between. Germline V gives CDR1 MNHNS, CDR2 SASEGT. The CDR3 loop is CASSDTRFTEAFF. CDR3 bases: TGTGCCAGCAGTGATACAAGGTTCACTGAAGCTTTCTTT.

The V gene is TRBV6-5, the J gene TRBJ1-5, with 8 bases aligning to TRBD1. The CDR3 loop spans 15 amino acids. V shed 6 bases and J 3 bases; nucleotides not matched to a gene: 7. Germline V gene sequence: CDR1 MNHEY, CDR2 SVGAGI. The CDR3 is CASRPDRGHNQPQHF. The DNA of the CDR3 is TGTGCCAGCAGACCCGACAGGGGTCACAATCAGCCCCAGCATTTT.

This clone occurred once. The chain uses TRBV24-1 and TRBJ2-3, with TRBD2 as a possible D gene (6 bases). Germline V lookup: CDR1 KGHDR, CDR2 SFDVKD. V shed 2 bases and J shed 2 bases, with 10 bases lying between them. This CDR3 is built from 15 residues. CDR3 nucleotide sequence: TGTGCCACCAGTGATTCCGGGAGACCCACAGATACGCAGTATTTT. Its translation is CATSDSGRPTDTQYF.

The chain has TRBV5-6 and TRBJ1-5; a weak D match, TRBD1 (5 bases). This CDR3 comprises 16 residues. Germline V lookup: CDR1 SGHDT, CDR2 YYEEEE. Trimming took off 2 bases at V and 2 bases at J, with 14 bases between the two ends. The CDR3 coding sequence is TGTGCCAGCAGCTTTTCCCAGGGAGGAGGCAATCAGCCCCAGCATTTT. Translation: CASSFSQGGGNQPQHF.

This clone showed up just a few times. The chain carries TRBV19 and TRBJ2-7; TRBD1 matches 9 bases. Germline assignment: CDR1 LNHDA and CDR2 SQIVND (reference sequence). CDR3 length: 16 amino acids. Losses at the gene ends were 0 bases for V and 4 bases for J; bases not matched to a gene: 7. The CDR3 DNA is TGTGCCAGTAGTATAGATGTAGACAGGGGGAGATACGAGCAGTACTTC. Translation: CASSIDVDRGRYEQYF.

V and J are TRBV7-9 and TRBJ2-7; TRBD1 matches at 7 bases. The length of the CDR3 is 16 residues. Losses at the gene ends were 1 base for V and 1 base for J; bases not matched to a gene: 7. Germline V lookup: CDR1 SEHNR, CDR2 FQNEAQ (reference sequence). CDR3 in amino acids: CASSLVRTGQSYEQYF. CDR3 sequence (DNA): TGTGCCAGCAGCTTAGTTCGGACAGGACAATCCTACGAGCAGTACTTC.

The rearrangement joins TRBV7-8 to TRBJ2-2, with 10 bases that match TRBD2. The CDR3 is made up of 16 amino acids. The V and J ends lost 1 base and 6 bases, in that order; junction bases with no gene match: 5. CDR1 and CDR2 (germline): SGHVS, FQNEAQ. The CDR3 nucleotides read TGTGCCAGCAGCTTAGAGGGTAGCGGGGGGTCCGGGGAGCTGTTTTTT. Translating it yields CASSLEGSGGSGELFF.

This rearrangement joins TRBV7-3 to TRBJ2-5; 11 nucleotides line up with TRBD2. The CDR3 has 14 amino acids. Germline assignment: CDR1 SGHTA and CDR2 FQGTGA. V shed 8 bases and J 4 bases; nucleotides not matched to a gene: 6. CDR3 in amino acids: CASGSGGAGETQYF. The CDR3 DNA sequence: TGTGCCAGCGGTAGCGGGGGGGCCGGAGAGACCCAGTACTTC.

The chain links TRBV4-2 to TRBJ2-3; possibly TRBD2 for D (6 bases). The CDR3 has 12 amino acids. CDR1 is LGHNA, CDR2 YNFKEQ, per germline. The ends were cut back, 2 bases at V and 8 bases at J, with 8 bases in the middle. Here the CDR3 DNA reads TGTGCCAGCAGCCAACTGGGGGGTACGCAGTATTTT. It specifies CASSQLGGTQYF.